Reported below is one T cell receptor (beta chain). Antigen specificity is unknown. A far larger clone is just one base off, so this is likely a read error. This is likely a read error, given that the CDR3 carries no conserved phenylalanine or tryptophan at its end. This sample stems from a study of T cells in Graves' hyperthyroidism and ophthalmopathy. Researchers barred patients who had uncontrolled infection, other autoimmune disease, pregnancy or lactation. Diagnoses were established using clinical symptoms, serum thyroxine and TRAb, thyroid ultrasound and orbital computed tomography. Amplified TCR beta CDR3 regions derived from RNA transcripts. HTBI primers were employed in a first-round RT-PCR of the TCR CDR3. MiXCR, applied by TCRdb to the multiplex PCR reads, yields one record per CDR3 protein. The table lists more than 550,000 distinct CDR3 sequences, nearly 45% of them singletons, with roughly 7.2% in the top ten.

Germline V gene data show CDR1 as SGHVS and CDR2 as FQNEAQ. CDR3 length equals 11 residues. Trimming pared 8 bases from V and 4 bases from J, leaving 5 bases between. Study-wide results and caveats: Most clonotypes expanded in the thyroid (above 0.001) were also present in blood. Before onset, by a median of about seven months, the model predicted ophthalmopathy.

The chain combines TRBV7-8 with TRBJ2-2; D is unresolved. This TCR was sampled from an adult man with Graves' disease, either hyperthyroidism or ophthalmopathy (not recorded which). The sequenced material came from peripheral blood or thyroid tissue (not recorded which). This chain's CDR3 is CASSGTGELFS. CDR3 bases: TGTGCCAGCTCTGGCACCGGGGAGCTGTTTTCT.